This T cell receptor (beta chain) emerged from a study of cytotoxic CD8 clonotypes in ibrutinib-treated CLL. This clone was seen a handful of times. Using immunoSEQ multiplex PCR, the repertoire was profiled, and TCRdb retains in-frame clones only, with some absent. The table lists around 70,000 clones, less than 85% of them singletons. The sequence came from a human donor with chronic lymphocytic leukemia. Material: PBMCs, obtained after 24 months of ibrutinib treatment.

CDR3 protein: CASSYSHRGLEQYF. CDR3 nucleotides: TGTGCCAGCAGTTACTCGCACAGGGGGCTTGAGCAGTACTTC. The chain carries TRBV6-5 and TRBJ2-7, with 9 bases aligning to TRBD1. This CDR3 spans 14 amino acids. J was trimmed by 7 bases and V by 0 bases; bases with no gene match: 4. CDR1 and CDR2 from the germline V gene are MNHEY and SVGAGI.